The present T cell receptor beta chain was sequenced within a study of T cells in Graves' hyperthyroidism and ophthalmopathy. Study outcomes and limitations: Ophthalmopathy stood apart from stable hyperthyroidism in a 13 V-J model. Prediction of ophthalmopathy progression came a median roughly 7.1 months pre-onset. Most thyroid clonotypes that were expanded above 0.001 also turned up in blood.

The junction had 9 bases not matched to a gene; V was cut back by 3 bases and J by 4 bases. CDR3 length equals 15 residues. Per the germline V gene, CDR1 is DFQATT and CDR2 is SNEGSKA (reference sequence). The TCR beta CDR3 regions underwent amplification using RNA transcripts as the source. An initial round of RT-PCR targeting the TCR CDR3 relied on the HTBI primer set. TCRdb used MiXCR to reprocess the multiplex PCR reads, holding one entry per CDR3 protein. Among around 600,000 distinct CDR3 sequences listed, 15% to 19% were seen once. This clonotype was observed a few times. The antigen is unknown. Any patient presenting with uncontrolled infection, other autoimmune disease, pregnancy or lactation was left out.

This chain connects TRBV20-1 to TRBJ2-5, with 9 bases lining up with TRBD2. The clonotype originates from a woman aged 25 to 39 with Graves' hyperthyroidism. The sequenced material came from blood. The CDR3 spells CSARNQREVRETQYF. As DNA, the CDR3 is TGCAGTGCTAGGAATCAGCGGGAGGTTCGAGAGACCCAGTACTTC.